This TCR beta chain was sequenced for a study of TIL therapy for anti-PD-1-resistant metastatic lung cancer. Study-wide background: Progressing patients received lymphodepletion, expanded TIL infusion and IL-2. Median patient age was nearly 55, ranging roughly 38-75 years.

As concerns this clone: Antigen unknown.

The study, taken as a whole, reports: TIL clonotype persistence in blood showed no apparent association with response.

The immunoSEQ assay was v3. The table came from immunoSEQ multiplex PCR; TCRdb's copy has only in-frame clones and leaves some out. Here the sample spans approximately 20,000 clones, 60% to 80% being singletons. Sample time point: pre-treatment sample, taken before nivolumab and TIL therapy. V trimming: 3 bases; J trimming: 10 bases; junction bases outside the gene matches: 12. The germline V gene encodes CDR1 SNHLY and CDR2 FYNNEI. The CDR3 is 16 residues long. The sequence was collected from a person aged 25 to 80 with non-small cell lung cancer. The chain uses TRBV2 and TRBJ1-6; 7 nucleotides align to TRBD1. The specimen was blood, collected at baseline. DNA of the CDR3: TGTGCCAGCAGTGAGAGGGGGGACAGCGCACTATCACCCCTCCACTTT. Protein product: CASSERGDSALSPLHF.